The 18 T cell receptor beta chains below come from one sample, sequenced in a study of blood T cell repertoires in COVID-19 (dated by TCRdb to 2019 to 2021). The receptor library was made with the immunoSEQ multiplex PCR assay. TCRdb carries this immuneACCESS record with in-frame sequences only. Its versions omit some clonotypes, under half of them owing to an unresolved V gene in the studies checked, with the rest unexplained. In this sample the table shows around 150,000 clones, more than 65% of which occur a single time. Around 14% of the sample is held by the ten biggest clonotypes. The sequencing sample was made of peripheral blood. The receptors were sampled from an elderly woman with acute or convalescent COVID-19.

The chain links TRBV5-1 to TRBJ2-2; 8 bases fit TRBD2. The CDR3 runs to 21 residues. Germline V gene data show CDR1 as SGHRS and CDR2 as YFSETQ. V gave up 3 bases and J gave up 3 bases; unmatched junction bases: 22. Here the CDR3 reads CASSSSVPGLVSYSDTGELFF. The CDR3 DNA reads TGCGCCAGCAGCTCCTCTGTCCCGGGACTAGTCAGCTATAGCGACACCGGGGAGCTGTTTTTT.

CDR3 sequence reads: CASTLGSASNSPLHF. CDR3 nucleotides: TGTGCCAGCACCCTTGGCTCAGCGAGTAATTCACCCCTCCACTTT. This chain links TRBV6-6 with TRBJ1-6; D gene uncertain. Per germline, CDR1 MNHNY and CDR2 SVGAGI (reference sequence). The CDR3 is 15 residues long. The germline V and J ends were trimmed by 7 bases and 6 bases, with 16 bases remaining between them.

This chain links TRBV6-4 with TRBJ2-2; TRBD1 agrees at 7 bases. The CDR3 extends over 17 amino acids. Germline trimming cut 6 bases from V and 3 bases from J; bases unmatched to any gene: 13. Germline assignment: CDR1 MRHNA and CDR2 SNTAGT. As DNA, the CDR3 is TGTGCCAGCAGCCCCAGCCCGGGCCAGGGGGACACCGGGGAGCTGTTTTTT. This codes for CASSPSPGQGDTGELFF.

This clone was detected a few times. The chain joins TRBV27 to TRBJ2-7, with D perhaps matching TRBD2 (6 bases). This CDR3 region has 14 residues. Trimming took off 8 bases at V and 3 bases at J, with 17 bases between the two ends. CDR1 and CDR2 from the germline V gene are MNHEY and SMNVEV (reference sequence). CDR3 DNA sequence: TGTGCCAGCCGCTCTCGCGGCGGGATCTACGAGCAGTACTTC. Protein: CASRSRGGIYEQYF.

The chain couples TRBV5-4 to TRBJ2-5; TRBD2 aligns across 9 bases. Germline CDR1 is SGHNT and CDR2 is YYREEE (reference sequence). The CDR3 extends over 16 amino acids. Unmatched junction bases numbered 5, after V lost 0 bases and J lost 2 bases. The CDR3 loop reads CASSLDLSGRQETQYF. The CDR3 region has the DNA TGTGCCAGCAGCTTGGATCTTAGCGGGAGACAAGAGACCCAGTACTTC.

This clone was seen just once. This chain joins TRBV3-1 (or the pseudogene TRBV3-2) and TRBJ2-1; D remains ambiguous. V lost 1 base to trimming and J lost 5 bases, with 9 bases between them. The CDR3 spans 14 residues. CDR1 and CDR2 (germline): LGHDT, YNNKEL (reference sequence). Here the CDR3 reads CASSQAGTDNEQFF. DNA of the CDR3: TGTGCCAGCAGCCAAGCAGGAACTGACAATGAGCAGTTCTTC.

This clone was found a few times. CDR3 in amino acids: CASSEATGLSGNEKLFF. In DNA form, the CDR3 reads TGTGCCAGCAGTGAAGCAACAGGGCTCAGTGGTAATGAAAAACTGTTTTTT. The chain employs TRBV6-1 and TRBJ1-4; D is perhaps TRBD1 (6 bases). Germline V gives CDR1 MNHNS, CDR2 SASEGT. Trimming removed 0 bases from V and 4 bases from J, with 15 bases in between. CDR3 size: 17 residues.

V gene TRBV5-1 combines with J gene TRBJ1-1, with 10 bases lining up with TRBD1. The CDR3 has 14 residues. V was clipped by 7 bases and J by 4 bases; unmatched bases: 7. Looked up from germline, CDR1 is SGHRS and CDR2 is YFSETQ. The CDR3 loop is CASQPGQGTTEAFF. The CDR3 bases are TGCGCCAGCCAACCGGGACAGGGGACCACTGAAGCTTTCTTT.

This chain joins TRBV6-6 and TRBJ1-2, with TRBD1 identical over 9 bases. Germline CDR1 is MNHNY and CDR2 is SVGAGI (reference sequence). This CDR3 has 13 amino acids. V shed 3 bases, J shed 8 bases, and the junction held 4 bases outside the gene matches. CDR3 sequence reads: CASSYRDRVGYTF. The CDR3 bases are TGTGCCAGCAGTTATAGGGACAGGGTAGGCTACACCTTC.

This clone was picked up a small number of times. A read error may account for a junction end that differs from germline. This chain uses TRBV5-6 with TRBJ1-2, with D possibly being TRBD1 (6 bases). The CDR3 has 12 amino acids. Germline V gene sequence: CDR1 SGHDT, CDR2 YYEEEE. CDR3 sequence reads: CASSLRGQRGAF. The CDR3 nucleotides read TGTGCCAGCAGCTTGCGTGGACAGCGTGGCGCCTTC. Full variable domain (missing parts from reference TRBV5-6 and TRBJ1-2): DAGVTQSPTHLIKTRGQQVTLRCSPKSGHDTVSWYQQALGQGPQFIFQYYEEEERQRGNFPDRFSGHQFPNYSSELNVNALLLGDSALYLCASSLRGQRGAFGSGTRLTVV.

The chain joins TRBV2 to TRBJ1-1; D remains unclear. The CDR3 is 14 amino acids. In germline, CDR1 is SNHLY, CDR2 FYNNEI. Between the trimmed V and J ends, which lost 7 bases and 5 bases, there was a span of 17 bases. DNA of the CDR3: TGTGCCAGCATATCTAATCTAGGTGGAACTGAAGCTTTCTTT. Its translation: CASISNLGGTEAFF.

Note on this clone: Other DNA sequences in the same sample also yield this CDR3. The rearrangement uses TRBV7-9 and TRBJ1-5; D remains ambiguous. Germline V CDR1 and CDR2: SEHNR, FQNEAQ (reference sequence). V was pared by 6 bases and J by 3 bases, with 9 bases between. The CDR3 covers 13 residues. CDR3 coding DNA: TGTGCCAGCAGTCTCACAGTCAATCAGCCCCAGCATTTT. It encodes CASSLTVNQPQHF.

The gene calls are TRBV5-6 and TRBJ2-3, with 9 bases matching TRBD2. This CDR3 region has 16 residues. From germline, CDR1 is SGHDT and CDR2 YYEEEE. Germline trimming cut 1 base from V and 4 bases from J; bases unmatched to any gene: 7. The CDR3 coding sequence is TGTGCCAGCAGCTTGAGGCTAGCGGGGCCTTCAGATACGCAGTATTTT. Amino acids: CASSLRLAGPSDTQYF.

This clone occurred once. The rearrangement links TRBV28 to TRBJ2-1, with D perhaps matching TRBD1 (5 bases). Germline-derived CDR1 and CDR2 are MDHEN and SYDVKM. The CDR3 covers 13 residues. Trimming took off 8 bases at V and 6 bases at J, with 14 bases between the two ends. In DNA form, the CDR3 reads TGTGCCAGCGGAACGACAGCAGTCAATGAGCAGTTCTTC. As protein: CASGTTAVNEQFF.

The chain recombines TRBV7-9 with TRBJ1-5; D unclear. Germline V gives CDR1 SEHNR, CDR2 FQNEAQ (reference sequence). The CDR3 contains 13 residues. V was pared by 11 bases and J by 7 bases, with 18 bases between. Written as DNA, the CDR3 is TGTGCCGGCGGGCCGACCAGCGGCCAGCCCCAGCATTTT. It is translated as CAGGPTSGQPQHF.

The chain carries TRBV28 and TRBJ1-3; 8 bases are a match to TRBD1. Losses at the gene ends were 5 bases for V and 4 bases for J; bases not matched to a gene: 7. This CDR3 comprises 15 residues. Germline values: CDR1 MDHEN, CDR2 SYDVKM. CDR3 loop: CASSPDRVSGNTIYF. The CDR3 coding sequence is TGTGCCAGCAGTCCGGACAGGGTTTCAGGAAACACCATATATTTT.

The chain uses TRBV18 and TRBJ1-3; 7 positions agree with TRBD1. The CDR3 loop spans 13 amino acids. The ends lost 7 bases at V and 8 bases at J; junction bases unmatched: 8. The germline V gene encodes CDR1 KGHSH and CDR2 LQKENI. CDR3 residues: CASLRTGRDTIYF. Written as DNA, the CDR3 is TGTGCCAGCTTACGGACAGGTCGGGACACCATATATTTT. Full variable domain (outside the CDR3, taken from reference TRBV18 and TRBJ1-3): NAGVMQNPRHLVRRRGQEARLRCSPMKGHSHVYWYRQLPEEGLKFMVYLQKENIIDESGMPKERFSAEFPKEGPSILRIQQVVRGDSAAYFCASLRTGRDTIYFGEGSWLTVV.

This chain's CDR3 is CASSQDQRAKRGYGTQYF. The CDR3 nucleotides are TGTGCCAGCAGCCAAGATCAGCGCGCGAAGAGGGGGTATGGGACCCAGTACTTC. The chain carries TRBV3-1 (or the pseudogene TRBV3-2) and TRBJ2-5; D is perhaps TRBD1 (6 bases). The CDR3 runs to 18 residues. Germline values: CDR1 LGHDT, CDR2 YNNKEL (reference sequence). V was trimmed by 0 bases and J by 7 bases, leaving 24 bases between them.